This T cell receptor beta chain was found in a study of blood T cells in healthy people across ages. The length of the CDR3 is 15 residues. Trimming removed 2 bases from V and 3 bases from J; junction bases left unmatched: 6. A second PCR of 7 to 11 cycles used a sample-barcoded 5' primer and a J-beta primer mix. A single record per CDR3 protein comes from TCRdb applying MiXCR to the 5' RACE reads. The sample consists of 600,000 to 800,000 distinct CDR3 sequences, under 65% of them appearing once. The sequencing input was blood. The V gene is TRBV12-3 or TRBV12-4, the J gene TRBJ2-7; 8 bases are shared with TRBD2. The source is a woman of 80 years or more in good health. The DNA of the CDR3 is TGTGCCAGCAGTTTATCGGGAGGGGTGAACTACGAGCAGTACTTC. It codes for CASSLSGGVNYEQYF.